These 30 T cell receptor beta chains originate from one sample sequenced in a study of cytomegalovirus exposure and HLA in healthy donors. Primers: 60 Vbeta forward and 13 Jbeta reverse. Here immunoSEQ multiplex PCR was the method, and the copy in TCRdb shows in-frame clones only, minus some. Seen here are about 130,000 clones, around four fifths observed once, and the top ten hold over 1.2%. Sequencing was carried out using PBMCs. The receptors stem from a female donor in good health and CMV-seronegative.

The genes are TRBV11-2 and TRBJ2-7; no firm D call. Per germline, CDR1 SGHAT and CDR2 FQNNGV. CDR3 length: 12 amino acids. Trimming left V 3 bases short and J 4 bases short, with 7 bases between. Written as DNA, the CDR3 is TGTGCCAGCAGCTTCCAATTTTACGAGCAGTACTTC. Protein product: CASSFQFYEQYF.

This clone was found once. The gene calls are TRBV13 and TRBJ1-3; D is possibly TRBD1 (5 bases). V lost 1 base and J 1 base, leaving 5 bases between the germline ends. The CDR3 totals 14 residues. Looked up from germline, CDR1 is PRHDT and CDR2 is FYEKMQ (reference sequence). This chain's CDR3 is CASSLEGSGNTIYF. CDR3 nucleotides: TGTGCCAGCAGCTTAGAGGGGTCTGGAAACACCATATATTTT.

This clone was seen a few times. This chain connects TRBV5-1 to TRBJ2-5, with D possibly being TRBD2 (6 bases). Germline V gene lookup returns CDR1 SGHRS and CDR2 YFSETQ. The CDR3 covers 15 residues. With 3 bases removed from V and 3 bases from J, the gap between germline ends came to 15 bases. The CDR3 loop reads CASSSAWEAEETQYF. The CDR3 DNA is TGCGCCAGCAGCTCGGCGTGGGAGGCAGAAGAGACCCAGTACTTC.

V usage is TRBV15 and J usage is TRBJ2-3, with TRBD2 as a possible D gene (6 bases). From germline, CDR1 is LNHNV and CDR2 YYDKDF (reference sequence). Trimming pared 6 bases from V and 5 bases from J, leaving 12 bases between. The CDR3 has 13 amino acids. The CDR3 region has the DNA TGTGCCACCAGGGAGGGGACGGTAGATACGCAGTATTTT. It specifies CATREGTVDTQYF.

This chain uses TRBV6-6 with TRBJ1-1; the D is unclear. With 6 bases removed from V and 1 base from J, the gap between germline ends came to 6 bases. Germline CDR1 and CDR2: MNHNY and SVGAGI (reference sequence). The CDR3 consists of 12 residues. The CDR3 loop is CASRPKNTEAFF. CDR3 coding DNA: TGTGCCAGCAGACCTAAGAACACTGAAGCTTTCTTT.

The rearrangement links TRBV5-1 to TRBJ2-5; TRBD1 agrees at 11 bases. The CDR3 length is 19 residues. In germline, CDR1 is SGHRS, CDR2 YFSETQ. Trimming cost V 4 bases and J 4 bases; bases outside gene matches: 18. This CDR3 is CASSPSPGGGTGGRETQYF. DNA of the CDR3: TGCGCCAGCAGCCCGTCGCCGGGAGGCGGGACAGGGGGACGAGAGACCCAGTACTTC.

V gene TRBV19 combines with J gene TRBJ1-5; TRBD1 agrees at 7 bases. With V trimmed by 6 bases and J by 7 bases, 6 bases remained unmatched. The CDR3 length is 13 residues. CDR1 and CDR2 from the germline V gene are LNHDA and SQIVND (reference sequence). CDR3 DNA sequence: TGTGCCAGTAGGACAGGGTCGGAGCAGCCCCAGCATTTT. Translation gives CASRTGSEQPQHF.

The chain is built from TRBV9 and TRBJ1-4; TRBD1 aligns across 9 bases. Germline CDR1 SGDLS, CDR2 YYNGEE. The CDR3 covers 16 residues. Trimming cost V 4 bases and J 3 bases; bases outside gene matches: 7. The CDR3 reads CASSPGTGSSNEKLFF. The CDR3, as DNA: TGTGCCAGCAGCCCTGGGACAGGGTCATCTAATGAAAAACTGTTTTTT.

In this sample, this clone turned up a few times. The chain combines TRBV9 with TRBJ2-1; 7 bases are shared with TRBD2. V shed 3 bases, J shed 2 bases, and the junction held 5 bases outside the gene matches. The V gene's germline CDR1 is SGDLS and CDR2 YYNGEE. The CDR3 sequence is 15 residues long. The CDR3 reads CASSGLAGTYNEQFF. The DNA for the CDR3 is TGTGCCAGCAGCGGCTTAGCGGGTACCTACAATGAGCAGTTCTTC.

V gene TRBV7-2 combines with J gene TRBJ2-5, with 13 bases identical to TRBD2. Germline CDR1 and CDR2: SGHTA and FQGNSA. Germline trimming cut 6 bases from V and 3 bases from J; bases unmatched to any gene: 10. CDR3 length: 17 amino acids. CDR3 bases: TGTGCCAGCAGTTTATTCGGACTAGCGGGGGTCGAAGAGACCCAGTACTTC. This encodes CASSLFGLAGVEETQYF.

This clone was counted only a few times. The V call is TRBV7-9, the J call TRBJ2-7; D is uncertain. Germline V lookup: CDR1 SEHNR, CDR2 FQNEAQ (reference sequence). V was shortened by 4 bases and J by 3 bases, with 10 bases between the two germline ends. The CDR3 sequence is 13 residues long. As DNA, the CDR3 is TGTGCCAGCAGCTCCCCCAGTTACTACGAGCAGTACTTC. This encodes CASSSPSYYEQYF.

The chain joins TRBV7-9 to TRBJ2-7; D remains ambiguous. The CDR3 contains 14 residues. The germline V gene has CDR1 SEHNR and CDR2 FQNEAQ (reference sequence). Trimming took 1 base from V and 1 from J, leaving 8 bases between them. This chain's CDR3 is CASSLVPGSYEQYF. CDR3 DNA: TGTGCCAGCAGCTTAGTACCCGGTTCCTACGAGCAGTACTTC.

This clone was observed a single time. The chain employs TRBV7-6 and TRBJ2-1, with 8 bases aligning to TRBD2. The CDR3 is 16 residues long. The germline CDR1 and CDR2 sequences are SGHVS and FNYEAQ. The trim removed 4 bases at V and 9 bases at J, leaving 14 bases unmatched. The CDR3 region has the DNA TGTGCCAGCAGCTCTCCAGCGGGAGTCATTGGTAGTGAGCAGTTCTTC. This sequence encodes CASSSPAGVIGSEQFF.

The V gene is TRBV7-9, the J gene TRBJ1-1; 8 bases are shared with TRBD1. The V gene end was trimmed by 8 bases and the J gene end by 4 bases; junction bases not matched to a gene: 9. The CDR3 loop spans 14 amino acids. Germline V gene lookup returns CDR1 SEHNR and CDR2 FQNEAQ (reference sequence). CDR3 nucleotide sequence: TGTGCCAGCTTACCACAGGGGGTTCGCACTGAAGCTTTCTTT. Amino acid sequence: CASLPQGVRTEAFF.

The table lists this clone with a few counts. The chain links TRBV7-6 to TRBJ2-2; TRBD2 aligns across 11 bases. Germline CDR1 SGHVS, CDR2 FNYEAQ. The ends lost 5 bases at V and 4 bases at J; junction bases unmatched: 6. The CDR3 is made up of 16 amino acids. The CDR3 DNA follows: TGTGCCAGCAGCCCGCGTGGACTAGCGGGCACCGGGGAGCTGTTTTTT. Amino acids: CASSPRGLAGTGELFF.

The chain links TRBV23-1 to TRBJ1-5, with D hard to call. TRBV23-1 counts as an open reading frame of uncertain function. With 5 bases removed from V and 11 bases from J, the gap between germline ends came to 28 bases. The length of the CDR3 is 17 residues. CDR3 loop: CASSSPGSTSSRRAQHF. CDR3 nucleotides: TGCGCCAGCAGTAGTCCGGGGTCTACTTCTTCCAGGAGGGCCCAGCATTTT.

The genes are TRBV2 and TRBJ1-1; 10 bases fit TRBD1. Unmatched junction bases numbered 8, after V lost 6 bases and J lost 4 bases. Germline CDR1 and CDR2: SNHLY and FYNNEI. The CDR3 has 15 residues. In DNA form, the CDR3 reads TGTGCCAGCAGGAAGGACAGGGGGGCGGGCACTGAAGCTTTCTTT. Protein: CASRKDRGAGTEAFF.

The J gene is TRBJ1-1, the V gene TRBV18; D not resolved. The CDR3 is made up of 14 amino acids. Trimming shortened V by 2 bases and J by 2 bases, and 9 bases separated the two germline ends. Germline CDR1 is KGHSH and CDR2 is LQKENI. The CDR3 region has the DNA TGTGCCAGCTCACCATCGGAGCTAAACACTGAAGCTTTCTTT. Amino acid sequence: CASSPSELNTEAFF.

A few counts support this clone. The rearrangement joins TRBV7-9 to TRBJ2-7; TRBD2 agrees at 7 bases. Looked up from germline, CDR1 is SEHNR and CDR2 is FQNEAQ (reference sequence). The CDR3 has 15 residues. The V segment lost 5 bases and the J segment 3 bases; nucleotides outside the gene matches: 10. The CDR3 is CASSLAAGALYEQYF. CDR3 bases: TGTGCCAGCAGCCTGGCCGCGGGAGCCCTCTACGAGCAGTACTTC.

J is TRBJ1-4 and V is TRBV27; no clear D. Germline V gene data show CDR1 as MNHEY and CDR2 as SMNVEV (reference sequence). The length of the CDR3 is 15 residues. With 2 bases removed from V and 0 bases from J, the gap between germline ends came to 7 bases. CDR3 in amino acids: CASSLLGATNEKLFF. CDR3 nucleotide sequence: TGTGCCAGCAGTTTACTCGGAGCAACTAATGAAAAACTGTTTTTT.

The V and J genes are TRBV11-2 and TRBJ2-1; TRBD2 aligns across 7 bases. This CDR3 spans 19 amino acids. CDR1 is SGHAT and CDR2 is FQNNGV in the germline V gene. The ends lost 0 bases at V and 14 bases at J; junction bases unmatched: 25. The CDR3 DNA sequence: TGTGCCAGCAGCTTAGAACGCCCCTTTGTGCGGGAGCGCCCTCGGTTAAAGTTCTTC. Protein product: CASSLERPFVRERPRLKFF.

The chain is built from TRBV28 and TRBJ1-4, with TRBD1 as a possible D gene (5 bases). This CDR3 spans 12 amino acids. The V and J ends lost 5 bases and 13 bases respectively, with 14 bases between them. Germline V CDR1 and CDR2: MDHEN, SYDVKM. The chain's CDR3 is CASSTPDNALFF. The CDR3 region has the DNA TGTGCCAGCAGTACCCCGGACAACGCACTGTTTTTT. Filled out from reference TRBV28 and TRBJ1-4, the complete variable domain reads DVKVTQSSRYLVKRTGEKVFLECVQDMDHENMFWYRQDPGLGLRLIYFSYDVKMKEKGDIPEGYSVSREKKERFSLILESASTNQTSMYLCASSTPDNALFFGSGTQLSVL.

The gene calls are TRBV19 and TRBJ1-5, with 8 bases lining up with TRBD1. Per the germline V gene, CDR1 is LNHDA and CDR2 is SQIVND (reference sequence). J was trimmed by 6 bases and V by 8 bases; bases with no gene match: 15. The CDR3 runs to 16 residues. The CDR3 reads CASGDINRGMSQPQHF. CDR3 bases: TGTGCCAGTGGGGATATCAACAGGGGGATGAGTCAGCCCCAGCATTTT.

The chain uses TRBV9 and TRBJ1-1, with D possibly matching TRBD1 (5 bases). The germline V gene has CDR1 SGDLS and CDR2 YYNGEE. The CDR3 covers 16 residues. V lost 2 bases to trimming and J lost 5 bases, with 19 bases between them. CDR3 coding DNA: TGTGCCAGCAGCGTCGGGTCAGGGTTACGAAAAACTGAAGCTTTCTTT. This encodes CASSVGSGLRKTEAFF.

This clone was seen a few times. The DNA for the CDR3 is TGTGCCTGGAGTGTCATCAGAGGGGCCAACGTCCTGACTTTC. Protein sequence: CAWSVIRGANVLTF. The V gene is TRBV30, the J gene TRBJ2-6, with D uncertain. This CDR3 is 14 amino acids long. V was pared by 0 bases and J by 4 bases, with 7 bases between. Per germline, CDR1 GTSNPN and CDR2 SVGIG (reference sequence).

DNA for the CDR3: TGTGCCAGCAGTGATTCAGGGGCGAGGTATGGCTACACCTTC. Translation: CASSDSGARYGYTF. The gene calls are TRBV2 and TRBJ1-2, with D possibly matching TRBD1 (6 bases). The V end was cut by 3 bases, the J end by 5 bases, with 13 bases between. This CDR3 contains 14 residues. CDR1 and CDR2 (germline): SNHLY, FYNNEI.

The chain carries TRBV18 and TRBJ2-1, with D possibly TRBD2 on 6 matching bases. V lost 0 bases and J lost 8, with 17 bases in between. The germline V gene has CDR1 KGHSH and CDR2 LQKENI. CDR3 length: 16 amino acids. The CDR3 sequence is CASSPPGPQRRDEQFF. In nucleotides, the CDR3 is TGTGCCAGCTCACCACCGGGACCCCAAAGGAGGGATGAGCAGTTCTTC.

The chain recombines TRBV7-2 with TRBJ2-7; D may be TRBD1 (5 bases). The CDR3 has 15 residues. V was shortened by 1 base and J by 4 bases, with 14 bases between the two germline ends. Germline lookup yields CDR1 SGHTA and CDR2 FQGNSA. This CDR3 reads CASSLGAGFLYEQYF. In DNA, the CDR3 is TGTGCCAGCAGCTTAGGGGCAGGGTTCCTTTACGAGCAGTACTTC. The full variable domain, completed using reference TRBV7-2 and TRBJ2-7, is GAGVSQSPSNKVTEKGKDVELRCDPISGHTALYWYRQSLGQGLEFLIYFQGNSAPDKSGLPSDRFSAERTGGSVSTLTIQRTQQEDSAVYLCASSLGAGFLYEQYFGPGTRLTVT.

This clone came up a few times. CDR3 nucleotide sequence: TGTGCCAGCAGCAAGATCGGGACTAGCTGGCCCGGGGAGCTGTTTTTT. Amino acids: CASSKIGTSWPGELFF. The J gene is TRBJ2-2, the V gene TRBV11-2; 9 nucleotides agree with TRBD2. V lost 5 bases to trimming and J lost 6 bases; unmatched junction nucleotides: 10. Germline V gene sequence: CDR1 SGHAT, CDR2 FQNNGV. The CDR3 is made up of 16 amino acids.

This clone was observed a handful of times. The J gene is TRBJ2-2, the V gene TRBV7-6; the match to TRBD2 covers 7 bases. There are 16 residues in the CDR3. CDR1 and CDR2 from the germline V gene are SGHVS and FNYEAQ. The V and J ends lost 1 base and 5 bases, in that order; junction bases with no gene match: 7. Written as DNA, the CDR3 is TGTGCCAGCAGCTTAGTCGAGGCGGGAGAGACCGGGGAGCTGTTTTTT. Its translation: CASSLVEAGETGELFF.